This T cell receptor (beta chain) came from a study of blood T cell repertoires in COVID-19. The CDR3 covers 14 residues. V lost 4 bases and J lost 5; bases outside the gene matches: 6. Germline V lookup: CDR1 SGDLS, CDR2 YYNGEE. Clones were sequenced by immunoSEQ multiplex PCR, and TCRdb holds only the in-frame ones, with some missing. The repertoire holds under 80,000 clones, with 83% as singletons. The TCR sequence derives from a woman aged 55-70 years with acute or convalescent COVID-19. V and J are TRBV9 and TRBJ1-2, with TRBD1 matching 9 bases. The sample taken for sequencing was peripheral blood. Here the CDR3 reads CASSSGTGKYGYTF. DNA for the CDR3: TGTGCCAGCAGCAGCGGGACAGGGAAATATGGCTACACCTTC.